One T cell receptor beta chain is described in this entry. This sample was taken from a study of blood T cell repertoires in COVID-19. Looking at the study overall: Italy, Spain and the United States were the sources of the convalescent and acute COVID-19 samples. Nucleic acid was either cDNA or gDNA, and it came from T cells, B-cell-depleted T cells, or PBMCs.

Original processing notes: Amplification of reference gene primers was used by the study to estimate nucleated cell counts. Sequenced by immunoSEQ multiplex PCR; TCRdb stores in-frame clones only, minus some. D and trimming come from the DNA, and the V and J calls and clone size come from that table. The sample holds 200,000 or so clones, 80% to 90% seen once. This CDR3 is built from 14 residues. V lost 2 bases, J lost 2 bases, and 10 bases lay in between. Germline V gene sequence: CDR1 SGHRS, CDR2 YFSETQ. Sequenced material: peripheral blood. The rearrangement uses TRBV5-1 and TRBJ1-2; D is possibly TRBD1 (6 bases). The sequence was collected from a man in his sixties or seventies with active or convalescent COVID-19. The CDR3 protein is CASSFEGVNYGYTF. The CDR3 DNA reads TGCGCCAGCAGCTTTGAGGGGGTCAACTATGGCTACACCTTC.